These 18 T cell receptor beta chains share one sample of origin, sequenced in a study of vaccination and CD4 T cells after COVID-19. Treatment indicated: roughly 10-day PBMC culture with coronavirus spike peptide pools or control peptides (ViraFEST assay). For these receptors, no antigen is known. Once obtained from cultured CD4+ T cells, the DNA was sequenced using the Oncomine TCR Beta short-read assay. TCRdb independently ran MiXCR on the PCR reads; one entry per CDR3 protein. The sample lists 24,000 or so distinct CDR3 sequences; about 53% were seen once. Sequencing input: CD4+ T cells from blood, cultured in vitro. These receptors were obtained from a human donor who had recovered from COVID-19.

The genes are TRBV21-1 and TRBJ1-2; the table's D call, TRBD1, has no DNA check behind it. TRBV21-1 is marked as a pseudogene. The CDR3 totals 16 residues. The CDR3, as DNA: TGTGCCAGCAGCATGGATGGACAGGGGCCCACCTATGGCTACACCTTC. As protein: CASSMDGQGPTYGYTF.

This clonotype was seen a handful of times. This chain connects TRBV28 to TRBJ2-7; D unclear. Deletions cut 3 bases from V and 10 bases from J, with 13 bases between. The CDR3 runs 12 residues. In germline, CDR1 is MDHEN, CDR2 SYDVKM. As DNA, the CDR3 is TGTGCCAGCAGTTTGAATCCCGGGCACCAGTACTTC. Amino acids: CASSLNPGHQYF.

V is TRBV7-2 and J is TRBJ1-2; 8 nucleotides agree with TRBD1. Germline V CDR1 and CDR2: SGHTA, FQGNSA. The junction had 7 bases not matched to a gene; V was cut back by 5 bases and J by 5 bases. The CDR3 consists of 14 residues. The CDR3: CASSPGTGLYGYTF. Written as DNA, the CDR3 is TGTGCCAGCAGCCCTGGGACAGGCTTGTATGGCTACACCTTC.

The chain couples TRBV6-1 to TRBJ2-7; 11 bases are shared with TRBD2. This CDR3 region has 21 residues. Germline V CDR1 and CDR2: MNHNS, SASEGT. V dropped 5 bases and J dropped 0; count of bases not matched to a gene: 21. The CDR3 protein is CASSLTSTGTSGAPSSYEQYF. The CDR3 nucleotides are TGTGCCAGCAGTCTTACTTCTACCGGGACTAGCGGAGCGCCTAGCTCCTACGAGCAGTACTTC.

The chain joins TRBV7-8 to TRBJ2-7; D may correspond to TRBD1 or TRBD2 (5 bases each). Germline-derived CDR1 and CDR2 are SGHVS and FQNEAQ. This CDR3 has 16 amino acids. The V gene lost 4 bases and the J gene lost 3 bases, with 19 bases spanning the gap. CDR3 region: CASSSAPAGANYEQYF. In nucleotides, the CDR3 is TGTGCCAGCAGCTCCGCTCCTGCCGGGGCTAACTACGAGCAGTACTTC.

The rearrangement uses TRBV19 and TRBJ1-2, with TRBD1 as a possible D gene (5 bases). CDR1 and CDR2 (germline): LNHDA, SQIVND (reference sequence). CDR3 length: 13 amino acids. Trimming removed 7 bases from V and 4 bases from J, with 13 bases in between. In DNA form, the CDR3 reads TGTGCCAGTACCCAGATTGGGGCCTATGGCTACACCTTC. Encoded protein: CASTQIGAYGYTF.

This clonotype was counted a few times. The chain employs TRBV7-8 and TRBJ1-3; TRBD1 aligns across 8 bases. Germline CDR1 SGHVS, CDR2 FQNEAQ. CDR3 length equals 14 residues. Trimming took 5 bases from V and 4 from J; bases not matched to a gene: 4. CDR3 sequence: CASSMTGVGNTIYF. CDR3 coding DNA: TGTGCCAGCAGCATGACAGGGGTCGGAAACACCATATATTTT.

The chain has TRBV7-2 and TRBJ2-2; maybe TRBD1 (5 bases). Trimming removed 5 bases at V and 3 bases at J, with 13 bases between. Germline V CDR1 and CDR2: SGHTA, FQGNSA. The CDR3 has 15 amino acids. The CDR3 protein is CASSRDSPDTGELFF. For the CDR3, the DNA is TGTGCCAGCAGCCGTGACAGCCCCGACACCGGGGAGCTGTTTTTT.

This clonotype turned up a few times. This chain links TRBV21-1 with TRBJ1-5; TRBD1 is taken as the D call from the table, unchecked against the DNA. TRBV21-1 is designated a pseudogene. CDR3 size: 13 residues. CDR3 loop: CASNDSLNQPQHF. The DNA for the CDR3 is TGTGCCAGCAATGACAGCCTCAATCAGCCCCAGCATTTT.

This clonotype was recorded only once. The CDR3 here is CASGLRGFGNTIYF. Written as DNA, the CDR3 is TGTGCCAGCGGCCTGAGGGGCTTCGGAAACACCATATATTTT. V gene TRBV11-2 combines with J gene TRBJ1-3, with D tentatively TRBD1 (5 bases). Germline V gives CDR1 SGHAT, CDR2 FQNNGV. V shed 8 bases and J shed 4 bases, with 15 bases lying between them. The CDR3 spans 14 residues.

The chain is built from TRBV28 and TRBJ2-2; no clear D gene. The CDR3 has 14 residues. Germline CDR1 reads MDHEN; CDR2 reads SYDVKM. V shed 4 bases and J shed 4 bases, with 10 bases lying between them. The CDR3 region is CASSSIKSTGELFF. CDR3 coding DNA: TGTGCCAGCAGTTCGATCAAGAGCACCGGGGAGCTGTTTTTT.

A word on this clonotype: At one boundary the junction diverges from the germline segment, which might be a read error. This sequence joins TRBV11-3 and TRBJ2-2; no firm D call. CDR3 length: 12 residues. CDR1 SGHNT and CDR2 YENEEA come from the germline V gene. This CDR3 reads CTSSFRSGELFF. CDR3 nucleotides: TGTACCAGCAGCTTTAGGTCCGGGGAGCTGTTTTTT.

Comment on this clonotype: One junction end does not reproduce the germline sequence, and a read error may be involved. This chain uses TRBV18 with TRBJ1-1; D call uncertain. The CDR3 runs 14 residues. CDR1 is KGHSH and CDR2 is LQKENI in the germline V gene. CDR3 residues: CAGSPREVAAEAFF. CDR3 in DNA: TGTGCCGGCTCACCCCGTGAAGTGGCAGCTGAAGCTTTCTTT.

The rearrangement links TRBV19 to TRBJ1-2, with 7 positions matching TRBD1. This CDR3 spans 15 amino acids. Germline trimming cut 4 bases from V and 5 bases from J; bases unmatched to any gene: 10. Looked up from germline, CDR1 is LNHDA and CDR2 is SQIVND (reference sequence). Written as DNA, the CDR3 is TGTGCCAGTAGTAGACAGGGTTGGTCACAATATGGCTACACCTTC. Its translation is CASSRQGWSQYGYTF.

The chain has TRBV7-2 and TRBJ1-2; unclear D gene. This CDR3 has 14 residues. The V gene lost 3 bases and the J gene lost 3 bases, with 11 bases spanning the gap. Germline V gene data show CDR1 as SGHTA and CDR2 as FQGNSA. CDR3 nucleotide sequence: TGTGCCAGCAGCTTTAGTGGGCTTGACTATGGCTACACCTTC. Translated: CASSFSGLDYGYTF.

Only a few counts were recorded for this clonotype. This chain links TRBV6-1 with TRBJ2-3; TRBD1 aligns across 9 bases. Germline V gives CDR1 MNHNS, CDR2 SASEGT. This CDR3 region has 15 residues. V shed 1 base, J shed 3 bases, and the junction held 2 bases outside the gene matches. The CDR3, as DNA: TGTGCCAGCAGTGAAGGAGGGACAGGGACAGATACGCAGTATTTT. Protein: CASSEGGTGTDTQYF.

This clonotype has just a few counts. The chain's CDR3 is CASSRTGGGETQYF. The CDR3 DNA follows: TGTGCCAGCAGCCGTACGGGGGGGGGAGAGACCCAGTACTTC. The V call is TRBV7-9, the J call TRBJ2-5; 8 bases agree with TRBD2. Germline-derived CDR1 and CDR2 are SEHNR and FQNEAQ (reference sequence). J lost 4 bases, V lost 5 bases, and 6 bases had no gene match. This CDR3 comprises 14 residues. Full variable domain (rest looked up from reference TRBV7-9 and TRBJ2-5): DTGVSQNPRHKITKRGQNVTFRCDPISEHNRLYWYRQTLGQGPEFLTYFQNEAQLEKSRLLSDRFSAERPKGSFSTLEIQRTEQGDSAMYLCASSRTGGGETQYFGPGTRLLVL.

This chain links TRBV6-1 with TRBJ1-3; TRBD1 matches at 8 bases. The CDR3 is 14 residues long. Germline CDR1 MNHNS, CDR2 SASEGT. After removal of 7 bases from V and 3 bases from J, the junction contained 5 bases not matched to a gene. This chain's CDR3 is CASNTGGSGNTIYF. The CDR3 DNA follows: TGTGCCAGCAATACAGGGGGTAGTGGAAACACCATATATTTT.